The T cell receptor (beta chain) under discussion was sequenced for a study of blood T cell repertoires in COVID-19. Study details: T cells, B-cell-depleted T cells, or PBMCs provided the cDNA or gDNA that served as material.

Clones were sequenced by immunoSEQ multiplex PCR, and TCRdb holds only the in-frame ones, with some missing. The profile covers 200,000 to 300,000 clones, with around 85% appearing a single time and 3% to 4% taken by the ten largest. V gave up 6 bases and J gave up 8 bases, with 16 bases separating them. The germline CDR1 and CDR2 sequences are MDHEN and SYDVKM. The CDR3 spans 13 residues. Those who participated ranged in age from roughly 18 to 90 years and resided in approximately 23 US areas. Specimen: PBMCs or T cells enriched from blood (not recorded which). The chain joins TRBV28 to TRBJ1-2; D not certain. This sequence originates from a woman aged 35 to 49 with acute COVID-19. Here the CDR3 reads CASSWEERVGYTF. The DNA for the CDR3 is TGTGCCAGCAGCTGGGAGGAGCGCGTAGGCTACACCTTC.